One TCR beta chain is described in this entry. With V trimmed by 1 base and J by 6 bases, 4 bases remained unmatched. CDR3 size: 14 residues. In germline, CDR1 is SGHNT, CDR2 YENEEA. Repertoires were generated with immunoSEQ multiplex PCR, while TCRdb's copy carries only in-frame clones and drops some. The sample lists about 48,000 clones; approximately 83% were seen once. The data originate from a study of PD-L1 blockade in urothelial cancer. Turning to the study itself: About 85% of the roughly 30 patients comprised males who had bladder-origin urothelial cancer. Before enrollment, 0 to 3 chemotherapy regimens had been given to patients. Blood analysis took place 3 weeks (second dose) and 6 weeks after treatment start.

Time point defined: peripheral blood 6 weeks after treatment start. Each patient gave between 1 and 8 samples, pretreatment and on-treatment. The gene calls are TRBV11-3 and TRBJ2-7, with 9 bases identical to TRBD1. Here the sequenced sample was PBMCs, taken around atezolizumab (anti-PD-L1) treatment. This sequence was found in a man aged 60-69 years with urothelial cancer. CDR3 region: CASSLVGTGLEQYF. For the CDR3, the DNA is TGTGCCAGCAGCTTAGTAGGGACAGGGCTCGAGCAGTACTTC.